The 12 T cell receptor beta chains reported below all come from one sample, sequenced in a study of vaccination effects on CD4 cells after COVID-19. Sequencing used immunoSEQ multiplex PCR; TCRdb keeps in-frame clones, though not all of them. The profile covers tens of thousands of clones, with roughly 81% appearing a single time and roughly 2.4% taken by the ten largest. What these receptors recognize is not known. Before sequencing, viral peptide pools were used by the ViraFEST assay to expand antigen-specific CD4+ T cells. Investigators separated out CD4+ T cells once around nine days of culture had passed. Sequenced material: CD4+ T cells from PBMCs cultured with HCoV-229E spike peptides, taken before COVID-19 vaccination. Receptors originate from a human donor who received a COVID-19 vaccine.

This clone was observed a few times. CDR3: CASSLMATGATEAFF. DNA for the CDR3: TGCGCCAGCAGCTTAATGGCGACAGGGGCTACTGAAGCTTTCTTT. The genes are TRBV5-1 and TRBJ1-1; TRBD1 aligns across 8 bases. CDR3 length: 15 residues. J lost 5 bases, V lost 2 bases, and 8 bases had no gene match. Germline V gene data show CDR1 as SGHRS and CDR2 as YFSETQ. Looking up the rest from reference TRBV5-1 and TRBJ1-1 gives the full variable domain: KAGVTQTPRYLIKTRGQQVTLSCSPISGHRSVSWYQQTPGQGLQFLFEYFSETQRNKGNFPGRFSGRQFSNSRSEMNVSTLELGDSALYLCASSLMATGATEAFFGQGTRLTVV.

The rearrangement links TRBV14 to TRBJ2-2; the D is unclear. Germline lookup yields CDR1 SGHDN and CDR2 FVKESK. This CDR3 has 16 residues. With 0 bases removed from V and 4 bases from J, the gap between germline ends came to 12 bases. The CDR3 protein is CASSQELVGFTGELFF. CDR3 sequence (DNA): TGTGCCAGCAGCCAAGAATTGGTCGGCTTCACCGGGGAGCTGTTTTTT.

The chain couples TRBV5-6 to TRBJ1-2; D unclear. The length of the CDR3 is 17 residues. The V and J ends lost 4 bases and 5 bases respectively, with 24 bases between them. Germline assignment: CDR1 SGHDT and CDR2 YYEEEE. The chain's CDR3 is CASSSRIGIPKSYGYTF. Here the CDR3 DNA reads TGTGCCAGCAGCAGTAGGATCGGGATCCCAAAATCGTATGGCTACACCTTC.

The J gene is TRBJ1-5, the V gene TRBV5-1; D remains ambiguous. CDR1 and CDR2 from the germline V gene are SGHRS and YFSETQ. The CDR3 is 13 amino acids. V gave up 5 bases and J gave up 1 base, with 7 bases separating them. The CDR3 reads CASREESNQPQHF. The CDR3 DNA reads as TGCGCCAGCAGAGAGGAAAGCAATCAGCCCCAGCATTTT.

The chain carries TRBV5-1 and TRBJ2-7; 8 nucleotides agree with TRBD1. J gave up 0 bases and V 0 bases, and 2 bases lay outside the gene matches. This CDR3 has 15 residues. Germline V gives CDR1 SGHRS, CDR2 YFSETQ. The DNA of the CDR3 is TGCGCCAGCAGCTTGGGACAGGGGAGCTCCTACGAGCAGTACGTC. Its translation: CASSLGQGSSYEQYV.

J is TRBJ2-1 and V is TRBV4-1, with 8 bases aligning to TRBD2. Germline V gives CDR1 MGHRA, CDR2 YSYEKL. This CDR3 region has 18 residues. The V gene end was trimmed by 1 base and the J gene end by 3 bases; junction bases not matched to a gene: 11. CDR3 protein: CASSQGSSGGGFYNEQFF. CDR3 coding DNA: TGCGCCAGCAGCCAAGGGTCCAGCGGGGGTGGTTTCTACAATGAGCAGTTCTTC.

The V and J genes are TRBV20-1 and TRBJ1-2; 9 positions match TRBD1. With 3 bases clipped from V and 4 bases from J, the junction kept 3 bases outside the gene matches. Germline-derived CDR1 and CDR2 are DFQATT and SNEGSKA (reference sequence). The CDR3 sequence is 13 residues long. CDR3 DNA sequence: TGCAGTGCTAGTACAGGGGGCGGCTATGGCTACACCTTC. Translating gives CSASTGGGYGYTF.

The rearrangement links TRBV19 to TRBJ2-1; D remains unclear. The CDR3 loop spans 16 amino acids. From germline, CDR1 is LNHDA and CDR2 SQIVND (reference sequence). V lost 4 bases and J 9 bases, leaving 22 bases between the germline ends. The CDR3 nucleotides are TGTGCCAGTAGTACCGGACCACGGACCGACCCTAGTGAGCAGTTCTTC. Residues: CASSTGPRTDPSEQFF.

The chain carries TRBV12-3 or TRBV12-4 and TRBJ1-1, with TRBD1 as a possible D gene (5 bases). This CDR3 is built from 13 residues. The V end was cut by 5 bases, the J end by 1 base, with 8 bases between. The CDR3 DNA sequence: TGTGCCAGCAGTCTCACAGGGAACACTGAAGCTTTCTTT. It specifies CASSLTGNTEAFF.

The gene calls are TRBV6-6 and TRBJ1-6, with 10 bases fitting TRBD1. Germline V gene lookup returns CDR1 MNHNY and CDR2 SVGAGI (reference sequence). This CDR3 region has 14 residues. The V segment lost 7 bases and the J segment 7 bases; nucleotides outside the gene matches: 4. The CDR3 region has the DNA TGTGCCAGCACCCCGGGACAGGGGAATTCACCCCTCCACTTT. It translates to CASTPGQGNSPLHF.

DNA of the CDR3: TGTGCCAGCAGGCGGGACACGTCAAACACTGAAGCTTTCTTT. Amino acid sequence: CASRRDTSNTEAFF. The chain is built from TRBV6-5 and TRBJ1-1, with TRBD1 as a possible D gene (6 bases). Trimming stripped 6 bases from V and 2 bases from J, with 13 bases between. The CDR3 length is 14 residues. Germline V gene sequence: CDR1 MNHEY, CDR2 SVGAGI.

The V gene is TRBV7-2, the J gene TRBJ2-2; TRBD1 matches at 12 bases. With 3 bases clipped from V and 7 bases from J, the junction kept 3 bases outside the gene matches. From germline, CDR1 is SGHTA and CDR2 FQGNSA. The length of the CDR3 is 15 residues. CDR3 DNA sequence: TGTGCCAGCAGCTTCCGGGACAGGGGGCTCGGGGAGCTGTTTTTT. It codes for CASSFRDRGLGELFF.